The 6 T cell receptor beta chains below were found in one sample sequenced in a study of spatial heterogeneity in lung cancer. Study-wide points: For expanded intratumoral alpha and beta TCRs, counts tracked tumor mutation counts.

From the 5' RACE reads, TCRdb called clonotypes with MiXCR, one entry per CDR3 protein. The repertoire holds 2,500 or so distinct CDR3 sequences, approximately 1.5% seen once, with approximately 10% in the top ten. These receptors have no identified antigens. Time point denoted: sample taken at primary tumor resection. Here the sequenced sample was lung tumor tissue, taken at surgery. These TCRs come from a male donor with early-stage non-small cell lung cancer.

This clonotype appeared many times. This chain joins TRBV5-1 and TRBJ2-6, with D perhaps assigned TRBD1 or TRBD2 (6 bases each). CDR3 length equals 19 residues. Germline CDR1 and CDR2: SGHRS and YFSETQ. V was trimmed by 4 bases and J by 4 bases, leaving 24 bases between them. For the CDR3, the DNA is TGCGCCAGCAGCCGCTTGGGACTGCGCAGGGGATGGGGGGCCAACGTCCTGACTTTC. This encodes CASSRLGLRRGWGANVLTF.

This clonotype is labeled as medium-sized. V gene TRBV20-1 combines with J gene TRBJ2-3; D may be TRBD2 (6 bases). V dropped 0 bases and J dropped 4 bases, with 14 bases sitting between them. Per germline, CDR1 DFQATT and CDR2 SNEGSKA (reference sequence). The CDR3 runs 15 residues. This chain's CDR3 is CSARDPAGSPDTQYF. CDR3 in DNA: TGCAGTGCTAGAGATCCCGCGGGATCCCCAGATACGCAGTATTTT.

This clonotype qualifies as medium-sized (0.01 to 0.1%). The DNA for the CDR3 is TGTGCCATCAGCGACAGGTCTGGGGCCAACGTCCTGACTTTC. Translated: CAISDRSGANVLTF. The V and J genes are TRBV10-3 and TRBJ2-6, with D tentatively TRBD1 (6 bases). The germline CDR1 and CDR2 sequences are ENHRY and SYGVKD. This CDR3 comprises 14 residues. Trimming took off 6 bases at V and 1 base at J, with 7 bases between the two ends.

This clonotype is medium-sized. The rearrangement joins TRBV20-1 to TRBJ2-3, with 12 bases that match TRBD2. The CDR3 consists of 14 residues. Unmatched junction bases numbered 2, after V lost 2 bases and J lost 5 bases. Germline V CDR1 and CDR2: DFQATT, SNEGSKA (reference sequence). CDR3 amino acids: CSARLAGGLDTQYF. The CDR3 DNA reads TGCAGTGCTAGACTAGCGGGGGGGCTAGATACGCAGTATTTT.

Many counts were recorded for this clonotype. The chain recombines TRBV5-1 with TRBJ2-6; D is unclear. Looked up from germline, CDR1 is SGHRS and CDR2 is YFSETQ. This CDR3 spans 15 amino acids. Trimming stripped 2 bases from V and 0 bases from J, with 6 bases between. The CDR3 coding sequence is TGCGCCAGCAGCTTACAACACTCTGGGGCCAACGTCCTGACTTTC. Residues: CASSLQHSGANVLTF.

This clonotype is deemed medium-sized. The CDR3 DNA sequence: TGTGCCAGCAGCTTGTTGGGGGCGGGGAACACTGAAGCTTTCTTT. Translating it yields CASSLLGAGNTEAFF. The chain carries TRBV5-8 and TRBJ1-1; possibly TRBD1 for D (6 bases). V lost 1 base, J lost 1 base, and 11 bases lay in between. This CDR3 has 15 amino acids. CDR1 SGHTS and CDR2 YDEGEE come from the germline V gene.